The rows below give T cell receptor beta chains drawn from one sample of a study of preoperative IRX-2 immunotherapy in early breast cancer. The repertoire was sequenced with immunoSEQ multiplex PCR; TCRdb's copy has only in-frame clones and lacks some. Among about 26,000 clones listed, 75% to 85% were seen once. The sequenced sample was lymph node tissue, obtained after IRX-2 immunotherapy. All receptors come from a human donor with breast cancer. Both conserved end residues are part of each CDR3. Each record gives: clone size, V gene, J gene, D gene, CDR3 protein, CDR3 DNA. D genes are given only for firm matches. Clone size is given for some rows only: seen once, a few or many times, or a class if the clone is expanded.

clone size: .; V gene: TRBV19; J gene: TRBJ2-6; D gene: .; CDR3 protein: CASSFNRANVLTF; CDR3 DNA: TGTGCCAGTAGTTTTAATCGGGCCAACGTCCTGACTTTC
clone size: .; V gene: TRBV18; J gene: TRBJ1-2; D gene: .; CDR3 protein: CASSPGSYGYTF; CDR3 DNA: TGTGCCAGCTCACCTGGGTCCTATGGCTACACCTTC
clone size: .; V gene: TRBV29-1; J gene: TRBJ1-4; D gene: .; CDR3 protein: CSVRDPNEKLFF; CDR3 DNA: TGCAGCGTCAGGGATCCTAATGAAAAACTGTTTTTT
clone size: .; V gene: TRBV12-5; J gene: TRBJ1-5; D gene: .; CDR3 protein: CASGLGAQDRYQPQHF; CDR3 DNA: TGTGCTAGTGGTTTGGGTGCCCAAGACAGATATCAGCCCCAGCATTTT
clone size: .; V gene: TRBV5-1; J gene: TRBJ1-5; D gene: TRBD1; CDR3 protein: CASSLSGQGNQPQHF; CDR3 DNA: TGCGCCAGCAGCTTGTCGGGACAGGGGAATCAGCCCCAGCATTTT
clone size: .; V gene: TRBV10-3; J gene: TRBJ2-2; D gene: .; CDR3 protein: CAISESSGRGPGELFF; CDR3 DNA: TGTGCCATCAGTGAGTCGAGTGGCAGGGGTCCCGGGGAGCTGTTTTTT
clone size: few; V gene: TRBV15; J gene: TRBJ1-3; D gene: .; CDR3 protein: CATSRDGRLEGNTIYF; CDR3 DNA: TGTGCCACCAGCAGAGATGGTAGATTAGAGGGAAACACCATATATTTT
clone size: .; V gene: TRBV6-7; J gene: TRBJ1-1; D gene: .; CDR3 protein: CASSYSGGNTEAFF; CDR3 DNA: TGTGCCAGCAGTTACTCGGGCGGGAACACTGAAGCTTTCTTT
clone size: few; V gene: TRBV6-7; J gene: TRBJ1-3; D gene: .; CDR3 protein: CASSWGELAGNTIYF; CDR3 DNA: TGTGCCAGCAGTTGGGGAGAGCTGGCTGGAAACACCATATATTTT
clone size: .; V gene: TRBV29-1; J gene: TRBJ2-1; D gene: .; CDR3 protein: CSVELWAPQDNEQFF; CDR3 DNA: TGCAGCGTTGAATTGTGGGCCCCTCAGGACAATGAGCAGTTCTTC
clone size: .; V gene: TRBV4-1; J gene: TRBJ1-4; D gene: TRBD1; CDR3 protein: CASSQIRTGGGDEKLFF; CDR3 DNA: TGCGCCAGCAGCCAAATTAGGACAGGGGGAGGTGATGAAAAACTGTTTTTT
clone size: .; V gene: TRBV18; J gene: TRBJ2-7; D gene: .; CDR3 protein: CASSPARGGNEQYF; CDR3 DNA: TGTGCCAGCTCACCCGCCCGAGGGGGAAACGAGCAGTACTTC
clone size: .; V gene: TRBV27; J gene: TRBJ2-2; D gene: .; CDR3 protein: CASRPGYYTGELFF; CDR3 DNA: TGTGCCAGCAGACCGGGGTACTACACCGGGGAGCTGTTTTTT
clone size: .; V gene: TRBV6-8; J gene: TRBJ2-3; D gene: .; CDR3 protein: CASSAAGAVGFRTDTQYF; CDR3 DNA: TGTGCCAGCAGTGCGGCAGGGGCGGTCGGGTTCCGCACAGATACGCAGTATTTT
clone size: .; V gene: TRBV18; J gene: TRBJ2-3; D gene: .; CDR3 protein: CASSPGLQGPDTQYF; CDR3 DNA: TGTGCCAGCTCACCAGGGCTCCAGGGGCCAGATACGCAGTATTTT
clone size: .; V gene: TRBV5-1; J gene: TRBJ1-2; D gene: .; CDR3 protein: CASSLSREVVTGYTF; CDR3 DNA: TGCGCCAGCAGCTTATCCAGGGAGGTCGTCACGGGCTACACCTTC
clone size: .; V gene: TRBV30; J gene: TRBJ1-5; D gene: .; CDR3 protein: CAWSVQGTNAGQPQHF; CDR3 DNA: TGTGCCTGGAGTGTACAGGGAACAAATGCAGGTCAGCCCCAGCATTTT
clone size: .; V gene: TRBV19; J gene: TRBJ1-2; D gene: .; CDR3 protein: CASSTIGNPGRPNYGYTF; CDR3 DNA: TGTGCCAGTAGTACTATAGGGAACCCGGGACGGCCTAACTATGGCTACACCTTC
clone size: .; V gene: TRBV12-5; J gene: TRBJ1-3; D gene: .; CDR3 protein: CASGLTASGNTIYF; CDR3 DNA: TGTGCCAGCGGCCTGACAGCCTCTGGAAACACCATATATTTT
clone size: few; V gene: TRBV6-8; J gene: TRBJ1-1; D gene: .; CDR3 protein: CASSYQGRGTEAFF; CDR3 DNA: TGTGCCAGCAGTTACCAGGGAAGGGGCACTGAAGCTTTCTTT
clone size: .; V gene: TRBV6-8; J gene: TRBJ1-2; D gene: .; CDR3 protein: CASSLPRTGTSYGYTF; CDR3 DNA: TGTGCCAGCTCCTTACCCCGAACCGGGACTTCCTATGGCTACACCTTC
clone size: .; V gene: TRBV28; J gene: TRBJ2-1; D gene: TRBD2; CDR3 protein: CASSSASGTSPPYNEQFF; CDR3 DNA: TGTGCCAGCAGTAGCGCATCCGGGACTAGCCCTCCCTACAATGAGCAGTTCTTC
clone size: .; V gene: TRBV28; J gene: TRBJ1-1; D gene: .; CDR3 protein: CASKYGDGEGTEAFF; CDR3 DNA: TGTGCCAGCAAGTATGGTGACGGGGAAGGCACTGAAGCTTTCTTT
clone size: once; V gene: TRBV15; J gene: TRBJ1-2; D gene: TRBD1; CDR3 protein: CATSRDVGTGYGYTF; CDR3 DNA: TGTGCCACCAGCAGAGATGTCGGGACAGGATATGGCTACACCTTC
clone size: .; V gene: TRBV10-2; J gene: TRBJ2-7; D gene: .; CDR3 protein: CASSSFETAVGYEQYF; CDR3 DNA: TGCGCCAGCAGCAGCTTCGAGACAGCGGTTGGGTACGAGCAGTACTTC
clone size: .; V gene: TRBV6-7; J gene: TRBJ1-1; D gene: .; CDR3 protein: CASTLSWGANTEAFF; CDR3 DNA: TGTGCCAGCACCTTAAGTTGGGGGGCAAACACTGAAGCTTTCTTT
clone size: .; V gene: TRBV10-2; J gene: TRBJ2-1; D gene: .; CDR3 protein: CASSDDVRADEQFF; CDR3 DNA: TGCGCCAGCAGTGATGATGTCCGCGCGGATGAGCAGTTCTTC
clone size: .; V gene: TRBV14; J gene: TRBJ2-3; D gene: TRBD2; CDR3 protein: CASSRFGLAGGQDTQYF; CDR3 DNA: TGTGCCAGCAGCCGTTTCGGGCTAGCGGGGGGGCAGGATACGCAGTATTTT
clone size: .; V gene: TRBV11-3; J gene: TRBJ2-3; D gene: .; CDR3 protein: CASSLGGTRTDTQYF; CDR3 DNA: TGTGCCAGCAGCTTAGGAGGGACTCGCACAGATACGCAGTATTTT
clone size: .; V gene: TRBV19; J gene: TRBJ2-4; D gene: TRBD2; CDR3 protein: CASSIVSGGDIQYF; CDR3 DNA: TGTGCCAGTAGTATTGTTAGCGGGGGTGACATTCAGTACTTC
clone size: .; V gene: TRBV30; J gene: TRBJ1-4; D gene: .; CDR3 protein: CAWSVWGAGEKLFF; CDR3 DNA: TGTGCCTGGAGTGTATGGGGGGCGGGTGAAAAACTGTTTTTT
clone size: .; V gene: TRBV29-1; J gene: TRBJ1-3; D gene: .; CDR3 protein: CSVEGTASGNTIYF; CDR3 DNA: TGCAGCGTTGAAGGTACAGCGTCTGGAAACACCATATATTTT
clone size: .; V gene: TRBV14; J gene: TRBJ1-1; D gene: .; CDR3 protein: CASSQGRSTEAFF; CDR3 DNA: TGTGCCAGCAGCCAAGGCAGGAGCACTGAAGCTTTCTTT
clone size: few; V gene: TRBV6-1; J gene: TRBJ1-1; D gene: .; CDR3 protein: CASSEAPSNTEAFF; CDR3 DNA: TGTGCCAGCAGTGAAGCCCCCTCGAACACTGAAGCTTTCTTT
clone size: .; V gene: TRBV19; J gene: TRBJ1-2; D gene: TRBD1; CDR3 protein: CASSIVRGTGYNGYTF; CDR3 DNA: TGTGCCAGTAGTATAGTCAGAGGGACAGGTTATAATGGCTACACCTTC
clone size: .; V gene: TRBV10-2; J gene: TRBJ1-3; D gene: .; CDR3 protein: CASSAGVNPGNTIYF; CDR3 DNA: TGCGCCAGCAGTGCGGGGGTCAATCCTGGAAACACCATATATTTT
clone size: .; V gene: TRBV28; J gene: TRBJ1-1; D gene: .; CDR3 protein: CASSSIAGGNTEAFF; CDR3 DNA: TGTGCCAGCAGTTCAATCGCCGGGGGGAACACTGAAGCTTTCTTT